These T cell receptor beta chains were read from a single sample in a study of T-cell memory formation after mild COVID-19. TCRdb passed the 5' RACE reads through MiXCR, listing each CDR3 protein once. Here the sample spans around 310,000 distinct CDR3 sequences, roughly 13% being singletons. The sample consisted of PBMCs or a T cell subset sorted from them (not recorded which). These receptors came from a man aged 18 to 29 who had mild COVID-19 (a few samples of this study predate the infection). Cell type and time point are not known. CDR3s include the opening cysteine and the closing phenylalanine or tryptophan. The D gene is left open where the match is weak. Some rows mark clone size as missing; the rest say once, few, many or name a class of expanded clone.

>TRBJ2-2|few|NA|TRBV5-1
CASSLGQDSNTGELFF
TGCGCCAGCAGCTTGGGGCAGGACTCGAACACCGGGGAGCTGTTTTTT
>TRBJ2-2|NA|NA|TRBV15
CATSRARGRTNTGELFF
TGTGCCACCAGCAGAGCCCGGGGACGAACGAACACCGGGGAGCTGTTTTTT
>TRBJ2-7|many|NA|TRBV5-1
CASSLAWLDSYEQYF
TGCGCCAGCAGCTTGGCCTGGCTGGACTCCTACGAGCAGTACTTC
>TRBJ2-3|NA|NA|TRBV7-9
CASSLGTATQYF
TGTGCCAGCAGCTTAGGGACAGCCACGCAGTATTTT
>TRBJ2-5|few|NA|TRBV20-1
CSARVANQETQYF
TGCAGTGCTAGAGTAGCGAATCAAGAGACCCAGTACTTC
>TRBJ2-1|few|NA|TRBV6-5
CASSTSWQNNEQFF
TGTGCCAGCAGTACCTCATGGCAGAACAATGAGCAGTTCTTC
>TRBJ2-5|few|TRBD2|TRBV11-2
CASSRGEGRFGTQYF
TGTGCCAGCAGCCGGGGGGAGGGCAGATTCGGGACCCAGTACTTC
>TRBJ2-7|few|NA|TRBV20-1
CSAREGGGEQYF
TGCAGTGCTAGGGAGGGAGGCGGAGAGCAGTACTTC
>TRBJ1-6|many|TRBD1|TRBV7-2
CASSSGQGFLSPLHF
TGTGCCAGCAGCTCCGGACAGGGATTCCTCTCACCCCTCCACTTT
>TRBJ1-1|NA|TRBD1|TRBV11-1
CASSQWTGEVEAFF
TGTGCCAGCAGCCAGTGGACAGGCGAGGTCGAAGCTTTCTTT
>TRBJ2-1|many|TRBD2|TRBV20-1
CSASTSGGYNEQFF
TGCAGTGCTTCAACTAGCGGGGGGTACAATGAGCAGTTCTTC
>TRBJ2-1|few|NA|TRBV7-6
CASSPPTTPSSYNEQFF
TGTGCCAGCAGCCCCCCGACTACTCCGAGCTCCTACAATGAGCAGTTCTTC
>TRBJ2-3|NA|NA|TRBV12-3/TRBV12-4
CASSSSGPPDTQYF
TGTGCCAGCAGTTCGAGCGGACCCCCCGATACGCAGTATTTT
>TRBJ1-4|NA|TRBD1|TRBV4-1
CASSRGQGPTNEKLFF
TGCGCCAGCAGCCGCGGACAGGGGCCCACTAATGAAAAACTGTTTTTT
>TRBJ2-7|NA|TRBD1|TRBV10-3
CAISAGGQGSYEQYF
TGTGCCATCAGTGCGGGAGGACAGGGGTCCTACGAGCAGTACTTC
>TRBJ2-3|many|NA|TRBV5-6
CASSLGPPEDWGTDTQYF
TGTGCCAGCAGCTTGGGTCCCCCCGAGGACTGGGGCACAGATACGCAGTATTTT
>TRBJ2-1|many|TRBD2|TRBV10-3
CAITRGDSYNEQFF
TGTGCCATCACCCGGGGGGACTCCTACAATGAGCAGTTCTTC
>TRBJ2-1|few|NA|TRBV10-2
CASSDRQKSSYNEQFF
TGCGCCAGCAGTGACCGACAGAAAAGCTCCTACAATGAGCAGTTCTTC
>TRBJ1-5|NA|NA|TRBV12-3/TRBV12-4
CASTGKAGNIHQPQHF
TGTGCCAGCACCGGCAAGGCAGGGAATATTCATCAGCCCCAGCATTTT
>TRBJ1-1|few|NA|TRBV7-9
CASSLSRVTEAFF
TGTGCCAGCAGCTTAAGTCGGGTCACTGAAGCTTTCTTT
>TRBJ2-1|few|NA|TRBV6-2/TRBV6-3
CASSSAVLGRNIDEQFF
TGTGCCAGCAGTTCCGCCGTTCTCGGGCGGAATATCGATGAGCAGTTCTTC
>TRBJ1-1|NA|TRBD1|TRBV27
CASRQGAWDTEAFF
TGTGCCAGCAGACAGGGGGCATGGGACACTGAAGCTTTCTTT
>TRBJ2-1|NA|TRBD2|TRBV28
CASTRLAGAQYNEQFF
TGTGCCAGCACCCGACTAGCGGGGGCCCAGTACAATGAGCAGTTCTTC
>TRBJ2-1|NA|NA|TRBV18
CASSPSFGAMGGDEQFF
TGTGCCAGCTCACCAAGCTTCGGAGCCATGGGAGGCGATGAGCAGTTCTTC
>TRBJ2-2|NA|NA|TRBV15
CATSRDSGRIPRELFF
TGTGCCACCAGCAGAGATAGTGGACGAATTCCAAGGGAGCTGTTTTTT
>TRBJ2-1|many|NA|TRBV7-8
CASSLTNYNEQFF
TGTGCCAGCAGCTTGACTAATTACAATGAGCAGTTCTTC
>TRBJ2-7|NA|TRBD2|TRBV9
CASSPRAAGNSYEQYF
TGTGCCAGCAGCCCCCGGGCAGCGGGGAACTCCTACGAGCAGTACTTC
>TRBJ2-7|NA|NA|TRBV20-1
CSARDGVREQYF
TGCAGTGCTAGAGACGGGGTGAGGGAGCAGTACTTC
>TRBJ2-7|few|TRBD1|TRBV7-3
CASSQDRFPIYEQYF
TGTGCCAGCAGCCAGGACAGGTTTCCGATCTACGAGCAGTACTTC
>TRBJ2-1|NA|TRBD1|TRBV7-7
CASSRVAGGVEQFF
TGTGCCAGCAGCCGAGTCGCAGGGGGAGTTGAGCAGTTCTTC
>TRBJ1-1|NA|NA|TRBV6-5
CASSYAQGDEAFF
TGTGCCAGCAGTTACGCACAGGGCGATGAAGCTTTCTTT
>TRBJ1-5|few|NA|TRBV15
CATSRAASPWPQHF
TGTGCCACCAGCAGAGCGGCCTCTCCGTGGCCCCAGCATTTT
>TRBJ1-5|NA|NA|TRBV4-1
CASSTPDSNQPQHF
TGCGCCAGCAGCACTCCGGACAGCAATCAGCCCCAGCATTTT
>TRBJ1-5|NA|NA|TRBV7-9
CASSHPSQPQHF
TGTGCCAGCAGCCACCCGAGTCAGCCCCAGCATTTT
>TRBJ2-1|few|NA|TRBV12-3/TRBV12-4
CASSILGGDYNEQFF
TGTGCCAGCAGTATCCTCGGAGGGGATTACAATGAGCAGTTCTTC
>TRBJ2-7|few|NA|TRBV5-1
CASSLGSHRLDYEQYF
TGCGCCAGCAGCTTGGGGTCCCACAGGCTTGACTACGAGCAGTACTTC
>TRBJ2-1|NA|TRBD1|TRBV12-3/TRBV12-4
CASSFGDSSYNEQFF
TGTGCCAGCAGTTTTGGGGACAGCTCCTACAATGAGCAGTTCTTC
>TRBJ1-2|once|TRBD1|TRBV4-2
CASSQGGTGANYGYTF
TGTGCCAGCAGCCAAGGGGGGACAGGGGCCAACTATGGCTACACCTTC
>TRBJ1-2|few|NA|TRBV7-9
CASSLGPQDRGANYGYTF
TGTGCCAGCAGCTTAGGGCCCCAGGATCGCGGAGCTAACTATGGCTACACCTTC
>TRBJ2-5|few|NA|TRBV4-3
CASSQEVIRETQYF
TGCGCCAGCAGCCAAGAAGTCATCCGGGAGACCCAGTACTTC
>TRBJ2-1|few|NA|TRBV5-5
CASSLDGSYNEQFF
TGTGCCAGCAGCTTGGACGGTTCCTACAATGAGCAGTTCTTC
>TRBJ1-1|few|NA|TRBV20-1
CSARVPGRAEAFF
TGCAGTGCTAGAGTACCAGGGAGGGCTGAAGCTTTCTTT
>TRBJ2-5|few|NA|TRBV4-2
CASSQDPEHETQYF
TGTGCCAGCAGCCAAGATCCCGAGCACGAGACCCAGTACTTC
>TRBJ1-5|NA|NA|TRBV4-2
CASSQDQGDQPQHF
TGTGCCAGCAGCCAAGACCAGGGAGATCAGCCCCAGCATTTT
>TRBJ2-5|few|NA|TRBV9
CASSAPGTSETQYF
TGTGCCAGCAGCGCCCCCGGGACCTCGGAGACCCAGTACTTC